This T cell receptor (beta chain) was found in a study of blood T cells in healthy people across ages. As concerns this clonotype: The CDR3 end shows no conserved phenylalanine or tryptophan, and so a read error is likely.

CDR1 and CDR2 from the germline V gene are MNHEY and SMNVEV (reference sequence). The CDR3 has 15 residues. The V gene end was trimmed by 5 bases and the J gene end by 5 bases; junction bases not matched to a gene: 5. Primers used in a second PCR of about 6 to 11 cycles were a sample-barcoded 5' primer and a J-beta primer mix. Each cDNA molecule was tagged by a template-switch adaptor with 12 random nucleotides. TCRdb re-analysed the 5' RACE reads in MiXCR, keeping a single row per CDR3 protein. The repertoire consists of around 940,000 distinct CDR3 sequences, with about 51% occurring once and the leading ten covering over 20%.

The source is a woman aged 55-70 years in good health. Sequencing was performed on blood. V usage is TRBV27 and J usage is TRBJ2-1; 11 bases match TRBD2. The CDR3 sequence is CASSRGLAGNNEQFI. The DNA for the CDR3 is TGTGCCAGCAGTCGAGGACTAGCGGGCAACAATGAGCAGTTCATC.